This T cell receptor (beta chain) was found in a study of blood T cell repertoires in COVID-19. Study as a whole: Researchers got acute and convalescent COVID-19 samples from the United States, Italy and Spain. T cells, B-cell-depleted T cells, or PBMCs supplied cDNA or gDNA.

CDR1 and CDR2 from the germline V gene are KGHDR and SFDVKD. The CDR3 has 15 amino acids. Trimming removed 5 bases from V and 8 bases from J; junction bases left unmatched: 9. Authors' methods: By means of reference gene primer amplification, nucleated cell counts were estimated. Generated by immunoSEQ multiplex PCR, the TCRdb table keeps only in-frame clones and is missing some. Clone size and the V and J calls come from that table; the DNA yielded D and trimming. The repertoire consists of around 50,000 clones, with about 90% occurring once and the leading ten covering 1.4%. Material: peripheral blood. This TCR was sampled from a man between 60 and 75 years old with acute or convalescent COVID-19. V usage is TRBV24-1 and J usage is TRBJ2-1, with 9 nucleotides matching TRBD1. The DNA for the CDR3 is TGTGCCACCAGTGGTGGGACAGGGATAGAGGATGAGCAGTTCTTC. It is translated as CATSGGTGIEDEQFF.